The rows below give T cell receptor beta chains drawn from one sample of a study of CD8+ T cells in alopecia areata. Some clones are missing from TCRdb's copy, which holds only in-frame ones; the method was immunoSEQ multiplex PCR. The sample has roughly 46,000 clones, roughly 65% seen once; the top ten hold roughly 22%. Material: CD8+ T cells sorted from blood, obtained at week 4, from a patient treated with tofacitinib. The receptors come from a human donor with alopecia areata. Each CDR3 is given with its conserved first and last residue. Fields, in order: J gene, V gene, D gene, clone size, CDR3 DNA, CDR3 protein. The D gene is left open where the match is weak. Some rows mark clone size as missing; the rest say once, few, many or name a class of expanded clone.

j_gene: TRBJ2-1; v_gene: TRBV7-2; d_gene: TRBD2; abundance: few; CDR3nt: TGTGCCAGCAGCTCAAGCGGGGGATGGGGTAATGAGCAGTTCTTC; CDR3aa: CASSSSGGWGNEQFF
j_gene: TRBJ1-6; v_gene: TRBV28; d_gene: TRBD1; abundance: -; CDR3nt: TGTGCCAGCAGTCCACCGTTGACCGGGACAGAAGATTCACCCCTCCACTTT; CDR3aa: CASSPPLTGTEDSPLHF
j_gene: TRBJ1-5; v_gene: TRBV7-9; d_gene: -; abundance: few; CDR3nt: TGTGCCAGCAGCTCTTGGGACCAGCCCCAGCATTTT; CDR3aa: CASSSWDQPQHF
j_gene: TRBJ1-1; v_gene: TRBV6-5; d_gene: -; abundance: -; CDR3nt: TGTGCCAGCAGTTACTCGGAGGGGGACACTGAAGCTTTCTTT; CDR3aa: CASSYSEGDTEAFF
j_gene: TRBJ1-2; v_gene: TRBV29-1; d_gene: TRBD1; abundance: -; CDR3nt: TGCAGCGTTGAAGAAGGGACAGGGCCCCGTAGTGGCTACACCTTC; CDR3aa: CSVEEGTGPRSGYTF
j_gene: TRBJ1-2; v_gene: TRBV19; d_gene: -; abundance: few; CDR3nt: TGTGCCAGCAATGACCGATCCTATGGCTACACCTTC; CDR3aa: CASNDRSYGYTF
j_gene: TRBJ2-5; v_gene: TRBV7-9; d_gene: -; abundance: -; CDR3nt: TGTGCCAGCAGCTTCGGACAGTCAAAGACCCAGTACTTC; CDR3aa: CASSFGQSKTQYF
j_gene: TRBJ2-1; v_gene: TRBV7-8; d_gene: TRBD2; abundance: -; CDR3nt: TGTGCCAGCAACCAGCAGGCTAGCGGGGGGCCGGAGCAGTTCTTC; CDR3aa: CASNQQASGGPEQFF
j_gene: TRBJ2-5; v_gene: TRBV2; d_gene: -; abundance: -; CDR3nt: TGTGCCAGCACAAGTGGGGCCGGGGAGACCCAGTACTTC; CDR3aa: CASTSGAGETQYF
j_gene: TRBJ1-2; v_gene: TRBV29-1; d_gene: -; abundance: -; CDR3nt: TGCAGCGTTGATCCTGGGCAGGGGAACGGCTACACCTTC; CDR3aa: CSVDPGQGNGYTF
j_gene: TRBJ1-4; v_gene: TRBV30; d_gene: -; abundance: -; CDR3nt: TGTGCCTGGAGTGTTGATGAAAAACTGTTTTTT; CDR3aa: CAWSVDEKLFF
j_gene: TRBJ2-5; v_gene: TRBV29-1; d_gene: -; abundance: once; CDR3nt: TGCAGCGTTGAAGAGCTGAATGGGGAGACCCAGTACTTC; CDR3aa: CSVEELNGETQYF
j_gene: TRBJ1-3; v_gene: TRBV30; d_gene: -; abundance: -; CDR3nt: TGTGCCTGGACGTTGGGGGCGCGTGGAAACACCATATATTTT; CDR3aa: CAWTLGARGNTIYF
j_gene: TRBJ2-7; v_gene: TRBV30; d_gene: -; abundance: -; CDR3nt: TGTGCCTGGAGGCTTCCGGGAACCTACGAGCAGTACTTC; CDR3aa: CAWRLPGTYEQYF
j_gene: TRBJ2-7; v_gene: TRBV15; d_gene: -; abundance: -; CDR3nt: TGTGCCACCAGCAGCCGGGGAGGACTGGGGGGAGAGCAGTACTTC; CDR3aa: CATSSRGGLGGEQYF
j_gene: TRBJ1-1; v_gene: TRBV27; d_gene: -; abundance: -; CDR3nt: TGTGCCAGCAGTTTTACAGTGAACACTGAAGCTTTCTTT; CDR3aa: CASSFTVNTEAFF
j_gene: TRBJ1-1; v_gene: TRBV30; d_gene: -; abundance: -; CDR3nt: TGTGCCTGGAGTGTAGGTGGGAACACTGAAGCTTTCTTT; CDR3aa: CAWSVGGNTEAFF
j_gene: TRBJ1-1; v_gene: TRBV5-1; d_gene: -; abundance: -; CDR3nt: TGCGCCAGCAGCTTAACAAGTTACACTGAAGCTTTCTTT; CDR3aa: CASSLTSYTEAFF
j_gene: TRBJ2-6; v_gene: TRBV30; d_gene: -; abundance: -; CDR3nt: TGTGCCTGGAGTGTGATGGCTGGGGCCAACGTCCTGACTTTC; CDR3aa: CAWSVMAGANVLTF
j_gene: TRBJ2-1; v_gene: TRBV4-3; d_gene: -; abundance: -; CDR3nt: TGCGCCAGCAGCCACGGCAATGAGCAGTTCTTC; CDR3aa: CASSHGNEQFF
j_gene: TRBJ2-2; v_gene: TRBV4-3; d_gene: -; abundance: -; CDR3nt: TGCGCCAGCAGCCAAGTTCGGGGACGCGGCACCGGGGAGCTGTTTTTT; CDR3aa: CASSQVRGRGTGELFF
j_gene: TRBJ1-4; v_gene: TRBV27; d_gene: -; abundance: -; CDR3nt: TGTGCCAGCAGCCGAGACAGTGCAACTAATGAAAAACTGTTTTTT; CDR3aa: CASSRDSATNEKLFF
j_gene: TRBJ1-6; v_gene: TRBV30; d_gene: -; abundance: -; CDR3nt: TGTGCCTGGAAGTCGGAGAATTCACCCCTCCACTTT; CDR3aa: CAWKSENSPLHF
j_gene: TRBJ1-2; v_gene: TRBV29-1; d_gene: -; abundance: -; CDR3nt: TGCAGCGTTGAACGAGGGATCTATGGCTACACCTTC; CDR3aa: CSVERGIYGYTF
j_gene: TRBJ1-2; v_gene: TRBV27; d_gene: -; abundance: -; CDR3nt: TGTGCCGTACTGGGGAACTATGGCTACACCTTC; CDR3aa: CAVLGNYGYTF
j_gene: TRBJ2-4; v_gene: TRBV14; d_gene: -; abundance: -; CDR3nt: TGTGCCAGCAGCCTCGCGGCGGGGTCTAAAAACATTCAGTACTTC; CDR3aa: CASSLAAGSKNIQYF
j_gene: TRBJ2-7; v_gene: TRBV29-1; d_gene: -; abundance: -; CDR3nt: TGCAGCGCTAGGACAGAAGGGTCCTACGAGCAGTACTTC; CDR3aa: CSARTEGSYEQYF
j_gene: TRBJ2-3; v_gene: TRBV29-1; d_gene: TRBD2; abundance: -; CDR3nt: TGCAGCGGCCGCACGGGACTAGCCCCTCTTACGCAGTATTTT; CDR3aa: CSGRTGLAPLTQYF
j_gene: TRBJ2-1; v_gene: TRBV5-6; d_gene: TRBD2; abundance: -; CDR3nt: TGTGCCAGCAGCACTGTAGGACTAGCGGGGTACAATGAGCAGTTCTTC; CDR3aa: CASSTVGLAGYNEQFF
j_gene: TRBJ2-3; v_gene: TRBV5-1; d_gene: -; abundance: -; CDR3nt: TGCGCCAGCAGCCAAGACCCTTCTTCCGCGGATACGCAGTATTTT; CDR3aa: CASSQDPSSADTQYF
j_gene: TRBJ2-1; v_gene: TRBV4-3; d_gene: -; abundance: few; CDR3nt: TGCGCCAGCAGCCAAGATGGGCGTGGGGGATTAAATGAGCAGTTCTTC; CDR3aa: CASSQDGRGGLNEQFF
j_gene: TRBJ1-1; v_gene: TRBV4-3; d_gene: TRBD1; abundance: -; CDR3nt: TGCGCCAGCAGCCCCGGGACAGAAAACACTGAAGCTTTCTTT; CDR3aa: CASSPGTENTEAFF
j_gene: TRBJ1-5; v_gene: TRBV29-1; d_gene: -; abundance: -; CDR3nt: TGCAGCGACGGAGGTCGCAATCAGCCCCAGCATTTT; CDR3aa: CSDGGRNQPQHF
j_gene: TRBJ2-1; v_gene: TRBV9; d_gene: TRBD2; abundance: -; CDR3nt: TGTGCCAGCAGCGAACTAGCGGGGGTGGACAATGAGCAGTTCTTC; CDR3aa: CASSELAGVDNEQFF
j_gene: TRBJ1-1; v_gene: TRBV11-1; d_gene: -; abundance: -; CDR3nt: TGTGCCAGCAGCTTAGGCATGAACACTGAAGCTTTCTTT; CDR3aa: CASSLGMNTEAFF
j_gene: TRBJ2-7; v_gene: TRBV28; d_gene: TRBD1; abundance: once; CDR3nt: TGTGCCAGCAACAGGGGGTCCTACGAGCAGTACTTC; CDR3aa: CASNRGSYEQYF
j_gene: TRBJ2-1; v_gene: TRBV7-7; d_gene: TRBD2; abundance: -; CDR3nt: TGTGCCAGCAGTTTAGCGGGGGGCTACAATGAGCAGTTCTTC; CDR3aa: CASSLAGGYNEQFF
j_gene: TRBJ1-2; v_gene: TRBV30; d_gene: -; abundance: -; CDR3nt: TGTGCCTGGGTGGACCCAGGGACCCCCTACTATGGCTACACCTTC; CDR3aa: CAWVDPGTPYYGYTF